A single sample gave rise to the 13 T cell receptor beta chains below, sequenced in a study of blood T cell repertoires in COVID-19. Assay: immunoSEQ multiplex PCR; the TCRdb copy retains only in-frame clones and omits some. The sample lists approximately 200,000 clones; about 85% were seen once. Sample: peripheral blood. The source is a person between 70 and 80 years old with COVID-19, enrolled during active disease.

CDR3 in amino acids: CASSLAPRGLAGGQRFF. DNA for the CDR3: TGTGCCAGCAGCTTAGCCCCCCGGGGGCTAGCGGGGGGGCAGAGGTTCTTC. The genes are TRBV11-2 and TRBJ2-1, with 12 bases matching TRBD2. From germline, CDR1 is SGHAT and CDR2 FQNNGV. The CDR3 has 17 amino acids. Losses at the gene ends were 1 base for V and 15 bases for J; bases not matched to a gene: 16.

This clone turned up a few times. CDR3 in amino acids: CASSIGSGQGRAQPQHF. CDR3 DNA sequence: TGTGCCAGTAGTATAGGTTCCGGGCAGGGGCGAGCCCAGCCCCAGCATTTT. The V and J genes are TRBV19 and TRBJ1-5, with a weak D call TRBD1 (6 bases). Deletions cut 1 base from V and 7 bases from J, with 20 bases between. Germline assignment: CDR1 LNHDA and CDR2 SQIVND (reference sequence). The CDR3 has 17 amino acids.

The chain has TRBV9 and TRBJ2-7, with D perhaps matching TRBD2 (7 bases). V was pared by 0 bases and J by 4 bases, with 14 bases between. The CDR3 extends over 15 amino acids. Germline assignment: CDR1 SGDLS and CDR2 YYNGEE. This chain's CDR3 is CASSVDGGTRYEQYF. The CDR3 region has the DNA TGTGCCAGCAGCGTAGACGGGGGGACACGATACGAGCAGTACTTC. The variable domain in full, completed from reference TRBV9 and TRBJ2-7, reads DSGVTQTPKHLITATGQRVTLRCSPRSGDLSVYWYQQSLDQGLQFLIQYYNGEERAKGNILERFSAQQFPDLHSELNLSSLELGDSALYFCASSVDGGTRYEQYFGPGTRLTVT.

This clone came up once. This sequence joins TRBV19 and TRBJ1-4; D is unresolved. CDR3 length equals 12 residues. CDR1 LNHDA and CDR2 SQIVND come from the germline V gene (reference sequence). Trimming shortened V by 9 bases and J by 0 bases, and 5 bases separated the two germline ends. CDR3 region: CASGATNEKLFF. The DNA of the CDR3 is TGTGCCAGCGGAGCAACTAATGAAAAACTGTTTTTT.

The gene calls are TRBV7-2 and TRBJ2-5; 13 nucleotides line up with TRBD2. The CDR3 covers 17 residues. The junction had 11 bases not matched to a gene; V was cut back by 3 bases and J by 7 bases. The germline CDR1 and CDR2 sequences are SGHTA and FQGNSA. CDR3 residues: CASSLAPTSGGEGTQYF. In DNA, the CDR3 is TGTGCCAGCAGCTTGGCCCCTACTAGCGGGGGGGAGGGGACCCAGTACTTC.

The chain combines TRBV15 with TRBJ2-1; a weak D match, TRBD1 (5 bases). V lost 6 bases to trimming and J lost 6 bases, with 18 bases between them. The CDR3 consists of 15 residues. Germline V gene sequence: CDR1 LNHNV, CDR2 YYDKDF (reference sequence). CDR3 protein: CATRISGQVANEQFF. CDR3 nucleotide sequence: TGTGCCACCAGAATCTCAGGACAAGTAGCCAATGAGCAGTTCTTC.

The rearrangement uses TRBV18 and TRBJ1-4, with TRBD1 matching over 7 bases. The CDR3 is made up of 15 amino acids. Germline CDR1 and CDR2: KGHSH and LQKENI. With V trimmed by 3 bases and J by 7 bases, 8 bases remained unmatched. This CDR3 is CASSPRGQNSEKLFF. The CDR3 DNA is TGTGCCAGCTCACCGAGGGGACAGAATAGTGAAAAACTGTTTTTT. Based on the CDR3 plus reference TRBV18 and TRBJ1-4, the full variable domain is NAGVMQNPRHLVRRRGQEARLRCSPMKGHSHVYWYRQLPEEGLKFMVYLQKENIIDESGMPKERFSAEFPKEGPSILRIQQVVRGDSAAYFCASSPRGQNSEKLFFGSGTQLSVL.

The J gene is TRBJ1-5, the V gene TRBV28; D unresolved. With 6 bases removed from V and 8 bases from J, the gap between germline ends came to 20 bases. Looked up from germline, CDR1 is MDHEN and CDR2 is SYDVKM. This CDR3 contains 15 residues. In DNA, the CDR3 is TGTGCCAGCAGCCCATTGGCGGTAGGTGTCAAGCCCCAGCATTTT. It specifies CASSPLAVGVKPQHF.

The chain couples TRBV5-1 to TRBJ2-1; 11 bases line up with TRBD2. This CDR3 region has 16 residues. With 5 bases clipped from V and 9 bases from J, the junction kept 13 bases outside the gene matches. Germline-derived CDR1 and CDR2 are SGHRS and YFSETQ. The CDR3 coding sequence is TGCGCCAGCAGACTAGATAGCGGGGGGGCCGGTGGTGAGCAGTTCTTC. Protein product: CASRLDSGGAGGEQFF.

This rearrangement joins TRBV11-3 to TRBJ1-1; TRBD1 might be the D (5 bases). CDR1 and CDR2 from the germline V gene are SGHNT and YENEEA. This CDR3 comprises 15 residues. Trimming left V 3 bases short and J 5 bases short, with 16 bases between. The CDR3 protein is CASSFRGPGGTEAFF. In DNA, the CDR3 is TGTGCCAGCAGCTTCAGAGGGCCCGGGGGAACTGAAGCTTTCTTT.

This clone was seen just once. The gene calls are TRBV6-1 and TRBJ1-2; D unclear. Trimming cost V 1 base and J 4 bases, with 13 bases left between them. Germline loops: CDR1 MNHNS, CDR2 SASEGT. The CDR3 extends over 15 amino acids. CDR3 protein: CASSEGFEEVYGYTF. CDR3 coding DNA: TGTGCCAGCAGTGAAGGGTTCGAGGAAGTCTATGGCTACACCTTC.

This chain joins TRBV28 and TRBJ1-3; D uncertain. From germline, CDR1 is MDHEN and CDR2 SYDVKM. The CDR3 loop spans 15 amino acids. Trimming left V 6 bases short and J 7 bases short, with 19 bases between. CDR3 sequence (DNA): TGTGCCAGCAGCCCTGGACTCCCGATCCGGAACACCATATATTTT. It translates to CASSPGLPIRNTIYF.

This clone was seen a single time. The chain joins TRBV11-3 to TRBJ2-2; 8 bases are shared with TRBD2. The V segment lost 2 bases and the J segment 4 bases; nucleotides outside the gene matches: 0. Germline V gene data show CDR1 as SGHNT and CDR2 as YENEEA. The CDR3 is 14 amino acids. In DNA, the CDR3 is TGTGCCAGCAGCTTACTAGCGGGCACCGGGGAGCTGTTTTTT. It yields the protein CASSLLAGTGELFF.